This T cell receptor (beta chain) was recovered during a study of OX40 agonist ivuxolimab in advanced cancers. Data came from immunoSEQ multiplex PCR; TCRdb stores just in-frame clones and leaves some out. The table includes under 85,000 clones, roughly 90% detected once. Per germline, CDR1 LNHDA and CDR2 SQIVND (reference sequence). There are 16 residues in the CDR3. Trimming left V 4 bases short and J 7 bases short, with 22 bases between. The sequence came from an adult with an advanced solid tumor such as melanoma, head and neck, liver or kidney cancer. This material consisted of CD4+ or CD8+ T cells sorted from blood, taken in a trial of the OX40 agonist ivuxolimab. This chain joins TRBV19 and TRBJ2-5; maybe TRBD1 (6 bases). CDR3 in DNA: TGTGCCAGTAGTAAACCGACAGGCTCCCCAAGAGCGACCCAGTACTTC. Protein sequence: CASSKPTGSPRATQYF.